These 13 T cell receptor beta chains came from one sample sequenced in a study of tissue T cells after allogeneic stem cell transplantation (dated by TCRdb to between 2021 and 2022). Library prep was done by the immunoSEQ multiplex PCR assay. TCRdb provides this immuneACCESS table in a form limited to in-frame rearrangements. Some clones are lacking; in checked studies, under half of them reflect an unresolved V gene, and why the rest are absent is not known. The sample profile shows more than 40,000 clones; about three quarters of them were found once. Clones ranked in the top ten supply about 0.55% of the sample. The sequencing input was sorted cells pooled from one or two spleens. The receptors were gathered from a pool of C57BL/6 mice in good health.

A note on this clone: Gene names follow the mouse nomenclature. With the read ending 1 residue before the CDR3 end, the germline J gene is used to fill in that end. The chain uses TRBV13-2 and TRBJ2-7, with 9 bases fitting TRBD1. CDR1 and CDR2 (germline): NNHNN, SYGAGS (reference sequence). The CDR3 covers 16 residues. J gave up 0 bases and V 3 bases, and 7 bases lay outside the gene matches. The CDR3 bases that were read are TGTGCCAGCGGTGGTCGGGGACAGGGCCTCTCCTATGAACAGTAC. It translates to CASGGRGQGLSYEQY. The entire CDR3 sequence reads CASGGRGQGLSYEQYF.

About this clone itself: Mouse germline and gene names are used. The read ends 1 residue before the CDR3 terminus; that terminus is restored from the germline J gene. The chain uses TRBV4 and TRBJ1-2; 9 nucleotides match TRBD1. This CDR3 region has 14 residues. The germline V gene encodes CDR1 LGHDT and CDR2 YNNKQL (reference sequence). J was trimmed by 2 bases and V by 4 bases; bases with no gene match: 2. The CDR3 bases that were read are TGTGCCAGCAGCTCGACAGGGGGGAACTCCGACTACACC. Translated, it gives CASSSTGGNSDYT. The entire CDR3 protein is CASSSTGGNSDYTF.

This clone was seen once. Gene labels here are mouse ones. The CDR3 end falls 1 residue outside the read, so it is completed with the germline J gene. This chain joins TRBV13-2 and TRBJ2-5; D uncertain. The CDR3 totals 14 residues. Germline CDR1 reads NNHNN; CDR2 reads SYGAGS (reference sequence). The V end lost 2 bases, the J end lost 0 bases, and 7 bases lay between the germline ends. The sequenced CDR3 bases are TGTGCCAGCGGTGAAAGACATAACCAAGACACCCAGTAC. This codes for CASGERHNQDTQY. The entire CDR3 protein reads CASGERHNQDTQYF.

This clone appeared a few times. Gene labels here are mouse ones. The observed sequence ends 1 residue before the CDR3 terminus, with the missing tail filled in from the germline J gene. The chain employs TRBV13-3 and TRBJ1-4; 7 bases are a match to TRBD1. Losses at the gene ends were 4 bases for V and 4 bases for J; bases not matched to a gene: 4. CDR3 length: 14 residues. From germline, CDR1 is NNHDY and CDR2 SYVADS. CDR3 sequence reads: CASSPGQNNERLFF. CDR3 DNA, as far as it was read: TGTGCCAGCAGTCCGGGACAGAACAACGAAAGATTATTT.

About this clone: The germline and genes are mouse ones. Partial CDR3 DNA: TGTGCCAGCAGCTCATCTGGGGAAAACACCTTGTAC. It encodes CASSSSGENTLY. The full CDR3 protein reads CASSSSGENTLYF. The chain has TRBV3 and TRBJ2-4; TRBD2 is a possible D gene (6 bases). The read ends 1 residue early relative to the CDR3; the germline J gene fills the gap. Trimming removed 4 bases at V and 4 bases at J, with 9 bases between. Germline lookup yields CDR1 SNHLY and CDR2 FYNGKV (reference sequence). This CDR3 spans 13 amino acids.

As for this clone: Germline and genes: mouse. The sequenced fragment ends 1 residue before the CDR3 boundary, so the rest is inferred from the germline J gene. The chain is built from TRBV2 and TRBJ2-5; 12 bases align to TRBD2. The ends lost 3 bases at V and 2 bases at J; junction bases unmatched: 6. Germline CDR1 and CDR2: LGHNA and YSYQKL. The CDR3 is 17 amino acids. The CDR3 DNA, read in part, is TGTGCCAGCAGCCAGCCGGGACTGGGGGGTTCCCAAGACACCCAGTAC. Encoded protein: CASSQPGLGGSQDTQY. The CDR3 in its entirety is CASSQPGLGGSQDTQYF.

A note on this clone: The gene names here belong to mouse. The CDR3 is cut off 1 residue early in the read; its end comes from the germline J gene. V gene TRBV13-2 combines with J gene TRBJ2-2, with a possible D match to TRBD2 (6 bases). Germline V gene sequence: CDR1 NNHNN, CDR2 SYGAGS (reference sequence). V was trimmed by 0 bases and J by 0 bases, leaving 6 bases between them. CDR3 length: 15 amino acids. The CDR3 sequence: CASGDDWANTGQLYF. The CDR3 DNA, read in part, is TGTGCCAGCGGTGATGACTGGGCAAACACCGGGCAGCTCTAC.

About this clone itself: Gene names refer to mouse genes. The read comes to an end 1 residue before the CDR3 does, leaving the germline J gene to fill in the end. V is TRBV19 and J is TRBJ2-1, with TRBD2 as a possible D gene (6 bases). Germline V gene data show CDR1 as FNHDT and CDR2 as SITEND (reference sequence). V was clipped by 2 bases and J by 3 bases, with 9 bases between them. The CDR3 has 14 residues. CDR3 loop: CASSMPGGYAEQFF. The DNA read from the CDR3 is TGTGCCAGCAGTATGCCGGGGGGCTATGCTGAGCAGTTC.

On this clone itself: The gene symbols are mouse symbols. The sequenced part of the CDR3 DNA is TGTGCCAGCAGCTCAGGGGCCTACACAGAAGTCTTC. It encodes CASSSGAYTEVF. The complete CDR3 reads CASSSGAYTEVFF. The genes are TRBV4 and TRBJ1-1; tentative D call: TRBD1 (6 bases). The read finishes 1 residue shy of the CDR3 end, and the germline J gene is used to complete it. Trimming took 4 bases from V and 3 from J, leaving 9 bases between them. CDR3 length: 13 residues. Germline CDR1 LGHDT, CDR2 YNNKQL (reference sequence).

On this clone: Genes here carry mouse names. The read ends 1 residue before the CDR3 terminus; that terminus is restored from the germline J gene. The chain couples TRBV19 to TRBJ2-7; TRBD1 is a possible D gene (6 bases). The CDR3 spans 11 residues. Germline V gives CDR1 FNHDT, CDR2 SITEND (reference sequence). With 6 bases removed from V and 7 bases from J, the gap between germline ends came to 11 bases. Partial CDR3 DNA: TGTGCCAGCACCTCAGGGGAAGAACAGTAC. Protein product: CASTSGEEQY. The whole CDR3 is CASTSGEEQYF.

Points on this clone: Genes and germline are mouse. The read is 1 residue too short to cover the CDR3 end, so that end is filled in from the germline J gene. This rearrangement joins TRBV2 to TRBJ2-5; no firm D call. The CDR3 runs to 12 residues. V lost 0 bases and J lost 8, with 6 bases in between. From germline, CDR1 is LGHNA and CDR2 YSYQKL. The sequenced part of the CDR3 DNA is TGTGCCAGCAGCCAAGAGGGAGGCACCCAGTAC. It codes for CASSQEGGTQY. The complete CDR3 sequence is CASSQEGGTQYF.

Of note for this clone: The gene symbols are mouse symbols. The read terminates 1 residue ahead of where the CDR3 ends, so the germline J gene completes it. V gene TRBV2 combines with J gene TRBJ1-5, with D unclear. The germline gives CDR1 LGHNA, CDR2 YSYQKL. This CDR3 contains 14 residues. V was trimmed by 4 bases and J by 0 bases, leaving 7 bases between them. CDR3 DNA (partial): TGTGCCAGCAGCCCGACAAATAACAACCAGGCTCCGCTT. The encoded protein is CASSPTNNNQAPL. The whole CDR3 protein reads CASSPTNNNQAPLF.

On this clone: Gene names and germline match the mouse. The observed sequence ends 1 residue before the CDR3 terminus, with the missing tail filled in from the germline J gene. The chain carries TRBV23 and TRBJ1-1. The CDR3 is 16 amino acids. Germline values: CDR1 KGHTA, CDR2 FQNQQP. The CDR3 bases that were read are TGCTCCAGCAGTCAATCGACCGGGGGCACAAACACAGAAGTCTTC. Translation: CSSSQSTGGTNTEVF. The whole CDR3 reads CSSSQSTGGTNTEVFF.